The T cell receptor beta chain described here comes from a study of tumor and adjacent non-tumor tissue in lung cancer. Study summary: The cohort had 12 to 13 adenocarcinoma, 2 squamous cell and 1 small cell patients. Each sample yielded around 4 million productive TCRbeta reads on average.

The library came from three nested PCR rounds adapted from ARM-PCR protocols. TCRdb itself ran the multiplex PCR reads through MiXCR, one entry per CDR3 protein. The sample contains more than 75,000 distinct CDR3 sequences, roughly 76% of which appear only once. Trimming removed 5 bases from V and 3 bases from J, with 11 bases in between. CDR1 is LGHNA, CDR2 YNFKEQ, per germline. This CDR3 spans 13 amino acids. The template was RNA from unsorted bulk tissue. Chemotherapy-naive patients with new lung cancer underwent thoracic surgery in China, August–late 2014. As to this clonotype: The antigen remains unidentified.

Study findings and constraints: Normal lung showed higher cumulative top 100 clone frequency than tumor.

This receptor was identified in a woman between 50 and 59 years old with non-small cell lung cancer. Input material: lung tumor tissue. This chain connects TRBV4-2 to TRBJ2-7; no firm D call. In nucleotides, the CDR3 is TGTGCCAGCAGCAGCCAGGCCGACTACGAGCAGTACTTC. Its protein product is CASSSQADYEQYF.